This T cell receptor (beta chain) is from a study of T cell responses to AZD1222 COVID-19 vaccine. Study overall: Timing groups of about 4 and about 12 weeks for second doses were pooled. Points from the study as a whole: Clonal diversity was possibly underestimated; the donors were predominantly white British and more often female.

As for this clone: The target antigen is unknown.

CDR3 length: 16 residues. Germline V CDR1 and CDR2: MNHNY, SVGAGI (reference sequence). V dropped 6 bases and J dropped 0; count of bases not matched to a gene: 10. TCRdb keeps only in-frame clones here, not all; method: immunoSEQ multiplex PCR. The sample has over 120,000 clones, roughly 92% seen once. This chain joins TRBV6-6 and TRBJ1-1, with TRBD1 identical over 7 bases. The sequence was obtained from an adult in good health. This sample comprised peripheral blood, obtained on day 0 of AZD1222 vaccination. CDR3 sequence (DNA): TGTGCCAGCAGACGACAGGGCGCATTCATGAACACTGAAGCTTTCTTT. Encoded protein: CASRRQGAFMNTEAFF.